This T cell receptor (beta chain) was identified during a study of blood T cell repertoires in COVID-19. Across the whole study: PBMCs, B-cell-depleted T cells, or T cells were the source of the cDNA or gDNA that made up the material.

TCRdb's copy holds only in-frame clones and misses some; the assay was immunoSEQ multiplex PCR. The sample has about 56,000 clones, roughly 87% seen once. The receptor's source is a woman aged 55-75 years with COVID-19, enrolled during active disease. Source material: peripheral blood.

CDR3: CASSRTGVNYGYTF. For the CDR3, the DNA is TGTGCCAGCAGCCGGACAGGAGTTAACTATGGCTACACCTTC. The V gene is TRBV3-1 (or the pseudogene TRBV3-2), the J gene TRBJ1-2; 7 bases match TRBD1. Per germline, CDR1 LGHDT and CDR2 YNNKEL (reference sequence). After removal of 4 bases from V and 1 base from J, the junction contained 3 bases not matched to a gene. This CDR3 has 14 amino acids.